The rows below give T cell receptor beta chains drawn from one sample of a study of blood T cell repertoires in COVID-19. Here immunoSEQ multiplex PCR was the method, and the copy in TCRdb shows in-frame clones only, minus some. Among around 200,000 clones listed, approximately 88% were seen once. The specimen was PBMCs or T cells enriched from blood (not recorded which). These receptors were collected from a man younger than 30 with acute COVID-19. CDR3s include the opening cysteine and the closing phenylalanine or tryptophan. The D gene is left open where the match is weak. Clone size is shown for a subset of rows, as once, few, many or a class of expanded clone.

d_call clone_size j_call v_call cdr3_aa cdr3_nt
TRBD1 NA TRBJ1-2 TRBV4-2 CASSPLDRGDYGYTF TGTGCCAGCAGCCCTTTGGACAGGGGGGACTATGGCTACACCTTC
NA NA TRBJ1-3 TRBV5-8 CASSLPGLSGNTIYF TGTGCCAGCAGCTTGCCGGGGTTGTCTGGAAACACCATATATTTT
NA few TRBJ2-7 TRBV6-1 CASSELGGSSYEQYF TGTGCCAGCAGTGAATTAGGCGGGTCGTCCTACGAGCAGTACTTC
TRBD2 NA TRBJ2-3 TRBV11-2 CASSLRLAVDTQYF TGTGCCAGCAGCTTAAGACTAGCGGTGGATACGCAGTATTTT
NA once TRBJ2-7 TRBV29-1 CSVESRGGEEQYF TGCAGCGTTGAATCCCGCGGAGGGGAGGAGCAGTACTTC
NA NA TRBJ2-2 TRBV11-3 CASSPRDTGELFF TGTGCCAGCAGCCCCCGGGATACCGGGGAGCTGTTTTTT
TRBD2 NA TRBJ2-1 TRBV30 CAWARGLAYYEQFF TGTGCCTGGGCGAGGGGACTAGCGTATTATGAGCAGTTCTTC
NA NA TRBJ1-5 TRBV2 CASSDLYPGSNQPQHF TGTGCCAGCAGTGATTTGTACCCCGGTAGCAATCAGCCCCAGCATTTT
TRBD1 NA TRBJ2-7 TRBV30 CAWSEGTGAGEQYF TGTGCCTGGAGTGAAGGGACAGGGGCTGGCGAGCAGTACTTC
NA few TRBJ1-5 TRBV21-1 CASSKAGRESTLQPQHF TGTGCCAGCAGCAAAGCAGGCCGGGAGTCTACCCTGCAGCCCCAGCATTTT
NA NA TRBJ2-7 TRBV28 CASSASGHLYEQYF TGTGCCAGCAGTGCATCGGGACACCTCTACGAGCAGTACTTC
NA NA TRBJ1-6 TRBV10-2 CASSTQDNSPLHF TGCGCCAGCAGTACCCAGGATAATTCACCCCTCCACTTT
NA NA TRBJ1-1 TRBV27 CASSLGREGSTEAFF TGTGCCAGCAGTTTGGGACGGGAGGGCTCCACTGAAGCTTTCTTT
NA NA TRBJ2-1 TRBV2 CASSAGLAPYIEQFF TGTGCCAGCAGTGCGGGGCTAGCGCCTTATATTGAGCAGTTCTTC
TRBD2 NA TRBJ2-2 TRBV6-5 CASISGSPNTGELFF TGTGCCAGCATTAGCGGGAGTCCCAACACCGGGGAGCTGTTTTTT
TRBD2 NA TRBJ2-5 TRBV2 CASSDVAGETQYF TGTGCCAGCAGTGATGTAGCGGGAGAGACCCAGTACTTC
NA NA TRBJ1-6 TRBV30 CAWSPGGALHF TGTGCCTGGAGCCCGGGTGGAGCCCTCCACTTT
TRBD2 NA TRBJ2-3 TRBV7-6 CASSLMGDGREQDTQYF TGTGCCAGCAGCTTGATGGGCGACGGGAGGGAACAGGATACGCAGTATTTT
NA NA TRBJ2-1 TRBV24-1 CATSVTGGIGDEQFF TGTGCCACCAGTGTCACCGGCGGGATAGGGGATGAGCAGTTCTTC
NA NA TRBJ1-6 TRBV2 CASSVGRNSPLHF TGTGCCAGCAGTGTCGGGAGAAATTCACCCCTCCACTTT
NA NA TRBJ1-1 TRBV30 CAWAGQINTEAFF TGTGCCTGGGCCGGACAGATTAACACTGAAGCTTTCTTT
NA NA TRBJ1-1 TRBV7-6 CASSPRGSTEAFF TGTGCCAGCAGCCCTCGAGGGTCCACTGAAGCTTTCTTT
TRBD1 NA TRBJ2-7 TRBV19 CASSIDLGTGYYEQYF TGTGCCAGTAGTATAGATCTAGGGACAGGCTACTACGAGCAGTACTTC
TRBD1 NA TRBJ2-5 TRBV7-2 CASSPQGAETQYF TGTGCCAGCAGCCCGCAGGGGGCGGAGACCCAGTACTTC
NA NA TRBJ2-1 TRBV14 CASSPGPYNEQFF TGTGCCAGCAGCCCAGGTCCCTACAATGAGCAGTTCTTC
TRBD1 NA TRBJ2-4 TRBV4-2 CASSQVDRDENIQYF TGTGCCAGCAGCCAAGTCGACAGGGACGAAAACATTCAGTACTTC
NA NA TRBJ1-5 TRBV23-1 CASPPRAPLYSNQPQHF TGCGCCAGCCCCCCCAGGGCTCCTCTCTATAGCAATCAGCCCCAGCATTTT
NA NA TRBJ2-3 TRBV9 CASSVDSADTQYF TGTGCCAGCAGCGTAGATAGCGCAGATACGCAGTATTTT
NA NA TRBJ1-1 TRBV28 CASSYGGANTEAFF TGTGCCAGCAGTTACGGGGGGGCGAACACTGAAGCTTTCTTT
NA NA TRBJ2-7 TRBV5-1 CASSLELALNEQYF TGCGCCAGCAGCTTGGAGCTAGCCCTGAACGAGCAGTACTTC
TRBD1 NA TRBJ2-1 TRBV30 CAWTPDRGQGGRRQFF TGTGCCTGGACCCCTGACCGAGGACAGGGGGGAAGGAGGCAGTTCTTC